These T cell receptor beta chains were read from a single sample in a study of T cell responses to AZD1222 COVID-19 vaccine. Repertoires were generated with immunoSEQ multiplex PCR, while TCRdb's copy carries only in-frame clones and drops some. The sample carries some 200,000 clones, about 90% recorded once. The sample consisted of peripheral blood, taken on day 0 of AZD1222 vaccination. The receptors were sampled from an adult in good health. The CDR3 runs from the conserved cysteine through the conserved F or W. The D gene is left open where the match is weak. Some rows mark clone size as missing; the rest say once, few, many or name a class of expanded clone.

d_call,j_call,v_call,clone_size,cdr3_aa,cdr3_nt
NA,TRBJ2-5,TRBV7-7,NA,CASSLRVSSELASQETQYF,TGTGCCAGCAGCTTAAGGGTTAGCTCGGAGTTGGCGAGCCAAGAGACCCAGTACTTC
TRBD1,TRBJ1-5,TRBV19,NA,CASSLFLAGRGQQSRGQPQHF,TGTGCCAGTAGTCTCTTCTTGGCTGGCAGGGGGCAACAATCAAGGGGTCAGCCCCAGCATTTT
NA,TRBJ1-5,TRBV24-1,NA,CATSDRQVYQPQHF,TGTGCCACCAGTGATAGACAGGTCTATCAGCCCCAGCATTTT
NA,TRBJ1-2,TRBV2,NA,CASSVVGYGYTF,TGTGCCAGCAGTGTGGTAGGCTATGGCTACACCTTC
TRBD1,TRBJ1-6,TRBV5-1,NA,CASSHQLGQGASPLHF,TGCGCCAGCAGCCACCAGCTGGGACAGGGTGCCTCACCCCTCCACTTT
NA,TRBJ1-2,TRBV5-4,NA,CASSFGYGYTF,TGTGCCAGCAGCTTCGGCTATGGCTACACCTTC
NA,TRBJ1-6,TRBV19,NA,CASTQSDRFMTTLHF,TGTGCCAGTACCCAATCCGACAGGTTCATGACGACCCTCCACTTT
NA,TRBJ2-5,TRBV7-2,once,CASSTPKETQYF,TGTGCCAGCAGCACGCCAAAAGAGACCCAGTACTTC
TRBD1,TRBJ1-5,TRBV7-9,NA,CASSLGQGAIRIDNQPQHF,TGTGCCAGCAGCTTAGGGCAGGGGGCGATTAGGATAGACAATCAGCCCCAGCATTTT
NA,TRBJ1-6,TRBV28,NA,CASKGEGSYNSPLHF,TGTGCCAGCAAGGGCGAGGGCTCCTATAATTCACCCCTCCACTTT
NA,TRBJ2-2,TRBV19,NA,CASGRGGRSTGELFF,TGTGCCAGTGGCAGGGGGGGCAGGAGCACCGGGGAGCTGTTTTTT
NA,TRBJ1-5,TRBV28,NA,CASSWGSSNQPQHF,TGTGCCAGCAGTTGGGGCAGTAGCAATCAGCCCCAGCATTTT
NA,TRBJ1-1,TRBV12-3/TRBV12-4,NA,CASSPDTDEAFF,TGTGCCAGCAGTCCGGACACGGATGAAGCTTTCTTT
TRBD1,TRBJ1-5,TRBV6-6,NA,CASSRDPGTGGNQPQHF,TGTGCCAGCAGTCGCGACCCAGGGACAGGGGGCAATCAGCCCCAGCATTTT
NA,TRBJ2-1,TRBV28,NA,CAGSEGSYNEQFF,TGTGCCGGCAGCGAGGGGTCCTACAATGAGCAGTTCTTC
NA,TRBJ1-2,TRBV10-2,NA,CASSLFMGADYGYTF,TGCGCCAGCAGTCTATTTATGGGCGCGGACTATGGCTACACCTTC
NA,TRBJ1-2,TRBV27,NA,CASRTTLFGTAARYGYTF,TGTGCCAGCAGGACGACCCTTTTCGGGACGGCAGCCCGCTATGGCTACACCTTC
NA,TRBJ2-1,TRBV2,NA,CASSEEGVGSYNEQFF,TGTGCCAGCAGTGAGGAGGGGGTGGGCTCCTACAATGAGCAGTTCTTC
NA,TRBJ1-2,TRBV7-3,NA,CASSLSGGNYGYTF,TGTGCCAGCAGCTTGTCCGGGGGGAACTATGGCTACACCTTC
TRBD2,TRBJ2-1,TRBV5-4,NA,CASRLAGLNEQFF,TGTGCCAGTAGACTAGCGGGATTGAATGAGCAGTTCTTC
TRBD2,TRBJ2-1,TRBV5-1,NA,CASSLLAGKNNEQFF,TGCGCCAGCAGCTTACTAGCGGGGAAAAACAATGAGCAGTTCTTC
NA,TRBJ1-1,TRBV5-4,NA,CASSFGGNFMNTEAFF,TGTGCCAGCAGCTTTGGCGGGAACTTCATGAACACTGAAGCTTTCTTT
NA,TRBJ2-5,TRBV28,NA,CASSLAGNGETQYF,TGTGCCAGCAGTTTGGCAGGGAACGGAGAGACCCAGTACTTC
NA,TRBJ1-2,TRBV27,NA,CASSSRGIRGYTF,TGTGCCAGCAGTTCCCGGGGGATTCGCGGCTACACCTTC
NA,TRBJ1-2,TRBV28,NA,CASSSRRGLDGYTF,TGTGCCAGCAGTTCACGTCGGGGGTTAGATGGCTACACCTTC
TRBD1,TRBJ2-5,TRBV14,NA,CASSALQTGGGTQYF,TGTGCCAGCAGCGCGCTTCAGACAGGGGGTGGGACCCAGTACTTC
TRBD1,TRBJ1-5,TRBV19,NA,CASSPSTGLNQPQHF,TGTGCCAGTAGCCCCTCGACAGGGCTCAATCAGCCCCAGCATTTT
TRBD2,TRBJ2-7,TRBV27,NA,CASRLAGDYEQYF,TGTGCCAGCAGACTAGCGGGAGACTACGAGCAGTACTTC
NA,TRBJ1-2,TRBV6-6,NA,CASSYDHTGGYTF,TGTGCCAGCAGTTACGATCATACTGGGGGCTACACCTTC
NA,TRBJ2-7,TRBV13,NA,CASSSRGTAYEQYF,TGTGCCAGCAGCAGCCGGGGGACCGCCTACGAGCAGTACTTC
NA,TRBJ1-3,TRBV5-8,NA,CASSQWPRGPGNTIYF,TGTGCCAGCAGCCAATGGCCTAGGGGACCTGGAAACACCATATATTTT
NA,TRBJ2-7,TRBV30,NA,CAWREASSYEQYF,TGTGCCTGGAGGGAGGCCAGCTCCTACGAGCAGTACTTC
NA,TRBJ1-6,TRBV27,NA,CASSLLNRPLHF,TGTGCCAGCAGTTTATTGAACCGACCCCTCCACTTT
TRBD1,TRBJ1-2,TRBV7-9,once,CASSFGQGGSYGYTF,TGTGCCAGCAGCTTCGGACAGGGGGGGTCCTATGGCTACACCTTC
NA,TRBJ2-3,TRBV6-5,NA,CASSGQRAFTDTQYF,TGTGCCAGCAGCGGCCAGCGGGCGTTCACAGATACGCAGTATTTT
TRBD1,TRBJ1-4,TRBV5-6,NA,CASSWRRDRGRVNEKLFF,TGTGCCAGCAGCTGGCGCCGGGACAGGGGGCGCGTTAATGAAAAACTGTTTTTT
TRBD2,TRBJ2-7,TRBV28,NA,CASSYRLAGPYEQYF,TGTGCCAGCTCTTACCGACTAGCGGGACCTTACGAGCAGTACTTC
NA,TRBJ1-2,TRBV28,few,CASSLSGRFYGYTF,TGTGCCAGCAGTTTATCTGGCAGGTTCTATGGCTACACCTTC
NA,TRBJ1-3,TRBV10-1,NA,CASSNDRSSGNTIYF,TGCGCCAGCAGTAATGACAGAAGCTCTGGAAACACCATATATTTT
NA,TRBJ1-1,TRBV6-1,NA,CASSEVVNTEAFF,TGTGCCAGCAGTGAAGTTGTGAACACTGAAGCTTTCTTT